This TCR beta chain was sequenced for a study of OX40 agonist ivuxolimab in advanced cancers. General study points: CD8+ T cells averaged more expanded clones than CD4+. In a subset of nonresponders, normalized T-cell clonal expansion was also low.

TCRdb's table, derived via immunoSEQ multiplex PCR, lists solely in-frame clones and lacks some. The table records about 62,000 clones, 65% to 85% of them present only once. CDR1 is WNHNN, CDR2 SYGVQD, per germline (reference sequence). V lost 8 bases and J lost 1, with 11 bases in between. The CDR3 has 13 amino acids. Only a few counts were recorded for this clone. Its target is unknown. The source was CD4+ or CD8+ T cells sorted from blood, collected in a trial of the OX40 agonist ivuxolimab. V gene TRBV10-1 combines with J gene TRBJ1-1, with D uncertain. The receptor's source is an adult with an advanced solid tumor such as melanoma, head and neck, liver or kidney cancer. CDR3 nucleotides: TGCGCCAGCGCATCATCGGGGAACACTGAAGCTTTCTTT. Amino acid sequence: CASASSGNTEAFF.